The rows below give T cell receptor beta chains drawn from one sample of a study of siplizumab effects on memory and regulatory T cells. The protocol was immunoSEQ multiplex PCR, while the TCRdb copy is restricted to in-frame clones and leaves out a portion. The repertoire holds roughly 100,000 clones, with 90% to 95% as singletons. Sequenced input: CD4+ T cells sorted from blood. These receptors were taken from a human donor in good health. Both conserved end residues are part of each CDR3. D genes are given only for firm matches. Only some rows state a clone size, as once, few, many or a class for expanded clones.

V	J	D	size	CDR3	DNA
TRBV9	TRBJ2-3	TRBD2	.	CASSAGLAGRSRTDTQYF	TGTGCCAGCAGCGCGGGACTAGCGGGGAGATCTCGCACAGATACGCAGTATTTT
TRBV30	TRBJ1-4	TRBD1	.	CAWTPGTGGEKLFF	TGTGCCTGGACCCCCGGGACAGGGGGTGAAAAACTGTTTTTT
TRBV5-1	TRBJ2-3	.	.	CASSLGGRADTQYF	TGCGCCAGCAGCTTGGGGGGGCGAGCAGATACGCAGTATTTT
TRBV5-6	TRBJ1-1	.	.	CASSFITSMNTEAFF	TGTGCCAGCAGCTTCATCACGTCAATGAACACTGAAGCTTTCTTT
TRBV5-4	TRBJ2-1	TRBD1	.	CASRRQGASDEQFF	TGTGCCAGCAGGAGACAGGGGGCTTCGGATGAGCAGTTCTTC
TRBV2	TRBJ2-2	.	.	CASKRDINTGELFF	TGTGCCAGCAAGAGGGACATTAACACCGGGGAGCTGTTTTTT
TRBV27	TRBJ2-7	TRBD2	.	CASSRTSGRTYEQYF	TGTGCCAGCAGCCGTACTAGCGGGAGAACCTACGAGCAGTACTTC
TRBV14	TRBJ1-1	.	.	CASSPWGAGTEAFF	TGTGCCAGCAGCCCATGGGGCGCAGGAACTGAAGCTTTCTTT
TRBV30	TRBJ1-3	.	.	CAWSVLSSSGNTIYF	TGTGCCTGGAGTGTATTGAGTAGCTCTGGAAACACCATATATTTT
TRBV5-1	TRBJ1-2	.	few	CASSAGVGGYTF	TGCGCCAGCAGCGCTGGAGTCGGGGGCTACACCTTC
TRBV6-5	TRBJ1-1	.	.	CASSSKVSEAFF	TGTGCCAGCAGTTCAAAGGTATCCGAAGCTTTCTTT
TRBV29-1	TRBJ2-5	TRBD1	.	CSVLTGVSETQYF	TGCAGCGTCCTAACAGGGGTCTCCGAGACCCAGTACTTC
TRBV19	TRBJ1-1	TRBD1	.	CASKFGQGNTEAFF	TGTGCCAGTAAGTTCGGACAGGGGAACACTGAAGCTTTCTTT
TRBV5-4	TRBJ2-1	TRBD2	.	CASSKSGTSGVLEQFF	TGTGCCAGCAGCAAATCCGGGACTAGCGGGGTTTTGGAGCAGTTCTTC
TRBV6-5	TRBJ1-2	.	.	CASSLRGNYGYTF	TGTGCCAGCAGCCTCAGAGGGAACTATGGCTACACCTTC
TRBV30	TRBJ1-4	.	once	CAWRTTAGNEKLFF	TGTGCCTGGAGGACCACCGCCGGTAATGAAAAACTGTTTTTT
TRBV2	TRBJ1-2	.	once	CASRADRNSNYGYTF	TGTGCCAGCAGGGCCGACAGGAATTCTAACTATGGCTACACCTTC
TRBV2	TRBJ2-1	.	.	CASRRDRVEPSGTMDEQFF	TGTGCCAGCAGAAGGGACAGGGTAGAACCTAGCGGGACAATGGATGAGCAGTTCTTC
TRBV19	TRBJ1-5	.	few	CASKASKQPQHF	TGTGCCAGTAAGGCCAGCAAACAGCCCCAGCATTTT
TRBV19	TRBJ1-5	.	.	CASSASPISNQPQHF	TGTGCCAGTAGTGCCTCACCTATTAGCAATCAGCCCCAGCATTTT
TRBV7-7	TRBJ2-1	.	.	CASSLGQASNEQFF	TGTGCTAGCAGCTTGGGTCAGGCCAGCAATGAGCAGTTCTTC
TRBV30	TRBJ2-7	TRBD1	.	CAWSEIQRTGNYEQYF	TGTGCCTGGAGTGAAATCCAGCGGACAGGTAACTACGAGCAGTACTTC
TRBV6-1	TRBJ1-6	.	once	CASSEGGNSPLHF	TGTGCCAGCAGTGAAGGCGGTAATTCACCCCTCCACTTT
TRBV10-3	TRBJ2-7	TRBD1	once	CAISRDRGRLEQYF	TGTGCCATCAGCCGGGACAGGGGGCGCCTCGAGCAGTACTTC
TRBV7-2	TRBJ2-7	.	.	CASSLVGANPYEQYF	TGTGCCAGCAGCTTGGTAGGGGCGAACCCCTACGAGCAGTACTTC
TRBV7-2	TRBJ2-3	.	.	CASSSSGGRYTDTQYF	TGTGCCAGCAGCTCTTCGGGGGGCCGGTATACAGATACGCAGTATTTT
TRBV7-9	TRBJ2-5	.	once	CASSLASGKETQYF	TGTGCCAGCAGCTTAGCGTCTGGGAAAGAGACCCAGTACTTC
TRBV7-7	TRBJ1-5	.	.	CASSLVAEDQPQHF	TGTGCTAGCAGCTTAGTCGCGGAAGATCAGCCCCAGCATTTT
TRBV5-1	TRBJ2-1	TRBD1	.	CASRQPGQGKNEQFF	TGCGCCAGCCGTCAGCCAGGACAGGGAAAGAATGAGCAGTTCTTC
TRBV6-4	TRBJ1-5	.	.	CASSAKGGVGNQPQHF	TGTGCCAGCAGTGCTAAAGGGGGAGTTGGCAATCAGCCCCAGCATTTT
TRBV7-3	TRBJ1-2	.	.	CASSLSSMDGYTF	TGTGCCAGCAGCTTAAGCTCTATGGATGGCTACACCTTC
TRBV9	TRBJ1-2	.	.	CASSAPPLGSGGYTF	TGTGCCAGCAGCGCCCCACCTCTGGGTTCGGGGGGCTACACCTTC
TRBV2	TRBJ1-2	TRBD1	.	CASRLTGDYGYTF	TGTGCCAGCAGGTTGACAGGGGACTATGGCTACACCTTC
TRBV11-3	TRBJ1-4	.	.	CASSFSRNEKLFF	TGTGCCAGCAGCTTCAGTCGGAATGAAAAACTGTTTTTT
TRBV10-2	TRBJ2-6	.	.	CASSPGRTGANVLTF	TGCGCCAGCAGTCCCGGGAGAACTGGGGCCAACGTCCTGACTTTC
TRBV7-6	TRBJ1-2	TRBD1	.	CASTSLTGGGSEGYTF	TGTGCCAGCACCTCATTAACAGGGGGAGGGTCGGAGGGCTACACCTTC
TRBV6-1	TRBJ2-1	.	.	CASSALWGGHNEQFF	TGTGCCAGCAGTGCGCTGTGGGGGGGCCACAATGAGCAGTTCTTC
TRBV29-1	TRBJ1-6	.	.	CSVAASNNSPLHF	TGCAGCGTTGCGGCCAGCAATAATTCACCCCTCCACTTT
TRBV19	TRBJ1-1	.	.	CASSLLLYTEAFF	TGTGCCAGTAGTTTACTATTGTACACTGAAGCTTTCTTT
TRBV5-4	TRBJ2-5	.	.	CASSLGPRQETQYF	TGTGCCAGCAGCTTGGGACCTAGACAAGAGACCCAGTACTTC
TRBV19	TRBJ1-5	TRBD1	.	CASSTRGQLNQPQHF	TGTGCCAGTAGTACGAGGGGGCAGTTAAATCAGCCCCAGCATTTT
TRBV7-7	TRBJ2-5	.	.	CASTPMAGIGETQYF	TGTGCTAGCACCCCGATGGCCGGGATTGGAGAGACCCAGTACTTC